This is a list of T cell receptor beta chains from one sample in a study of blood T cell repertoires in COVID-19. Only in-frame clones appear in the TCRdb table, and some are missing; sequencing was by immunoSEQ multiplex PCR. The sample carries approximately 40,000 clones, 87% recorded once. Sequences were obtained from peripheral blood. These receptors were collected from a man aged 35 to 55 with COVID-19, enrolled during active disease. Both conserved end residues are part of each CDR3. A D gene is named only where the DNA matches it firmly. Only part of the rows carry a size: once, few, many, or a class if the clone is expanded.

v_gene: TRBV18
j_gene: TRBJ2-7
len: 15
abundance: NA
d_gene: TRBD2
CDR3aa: CASSQGTSGPYEQYF
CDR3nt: TGTGCCAGCTCACAGGGGACTAGCGGGCCTTACGAGCAGTACTTC

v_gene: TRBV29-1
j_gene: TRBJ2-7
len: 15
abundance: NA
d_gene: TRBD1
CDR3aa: CSVETRGPSSYEQYF
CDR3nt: TGCAGCGTTGAGACAAGGGGGCCGAGCTCCTACGAGCAGTACTTC

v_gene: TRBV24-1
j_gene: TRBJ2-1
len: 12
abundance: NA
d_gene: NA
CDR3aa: CATSDPTGKQFF
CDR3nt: TGTGCCACCAGTGACCCTACAGGAAAGCAGTTCTTC

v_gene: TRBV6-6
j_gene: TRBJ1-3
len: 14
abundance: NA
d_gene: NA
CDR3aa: CASRTETNGNTIYF
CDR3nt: TGTGCCAGCAGGACAGAAACGAATGGAAACACCATATATTTT

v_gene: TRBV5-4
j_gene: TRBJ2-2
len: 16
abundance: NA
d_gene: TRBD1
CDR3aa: CASSLVGQGGTGELFF
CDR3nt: TGTGCCAGCAGCTTGGTGGGACAGGGAGGCACCGGGGAGCTGTTTTTT

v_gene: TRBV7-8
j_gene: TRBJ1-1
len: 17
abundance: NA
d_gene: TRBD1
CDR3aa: CASSFSGTGALWGEAFF
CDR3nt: TGTGCCAGCAGCTTCTCCGGGACAGGGGCCCTATGGGGTGAAGCTTTCTTT

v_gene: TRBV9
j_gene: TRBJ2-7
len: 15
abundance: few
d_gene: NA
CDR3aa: CASSVDGGPPGEQYF
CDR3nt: TGTGCCAGCAGCGTAGACGGGGGGCCCCCTGGGGAGCAGTACTTC

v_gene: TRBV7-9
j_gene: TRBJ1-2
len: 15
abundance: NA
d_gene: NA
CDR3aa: CASSSTGTQNYGYTF
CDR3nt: TGTGCCAGCAGCTCGACCGGGACACAAAACTATGGCTACACCTTC

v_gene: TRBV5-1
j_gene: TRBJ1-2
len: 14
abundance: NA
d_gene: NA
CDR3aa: CASSLGEVNYGYTF
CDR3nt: TGCGCCAGCAGCTTGGGGGAGGTGAACTATGGCTACACCTTC

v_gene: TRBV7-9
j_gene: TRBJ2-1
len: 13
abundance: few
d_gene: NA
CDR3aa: CASSSGRRGQQFF
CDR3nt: TGTGCCAGCAGCTCAGGCAGGCGGGGGCAGCAGTTCTTC

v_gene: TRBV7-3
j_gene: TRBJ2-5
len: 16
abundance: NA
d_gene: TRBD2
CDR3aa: CASSPRGSGGAETQYF
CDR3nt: TGTGCCAGCAGCCCCCGGGGTAGCGGGGGGGCGGAGACCCAGTACTTC

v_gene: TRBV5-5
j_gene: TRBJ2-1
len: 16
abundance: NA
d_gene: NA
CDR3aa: CASSLERGFLYNEQFF
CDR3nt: TGTGCCAGCAGCTTGGAAAGGGGCTTCCTATACAATGAGCAGTTCTTC

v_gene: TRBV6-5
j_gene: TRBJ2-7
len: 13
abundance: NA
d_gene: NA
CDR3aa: CASSYGSSNEQYF
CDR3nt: TGTGCCAGCAGTTACGGCTCAAGTAATGAGCAGTACTTC

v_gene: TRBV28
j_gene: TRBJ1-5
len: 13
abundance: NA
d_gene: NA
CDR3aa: CASSLSGGGPQHF
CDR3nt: TGTGCCAGCAGTTTATCCGGGGGTGGGCCCCAGCATTTT

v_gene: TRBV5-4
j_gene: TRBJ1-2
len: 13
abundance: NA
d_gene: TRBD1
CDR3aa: CASSTGTAYGYTF
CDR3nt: TGTGCCAGCAGCACCGGGACAGCCTATGGCTACACCTTC

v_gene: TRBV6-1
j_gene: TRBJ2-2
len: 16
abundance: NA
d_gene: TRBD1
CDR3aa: CASSALGQGYVGELFF
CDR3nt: TGTGCCAGCAGTGCGCTCGGACAGGGGTATGTCGGGGAGCTGTTTTTT

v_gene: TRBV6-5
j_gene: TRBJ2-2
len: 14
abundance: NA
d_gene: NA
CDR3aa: CASKTIGGAGELFF
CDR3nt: TGTGCCAGTAAAACTATAGGGGGAGCCGGGGAGCTGTTTTTT

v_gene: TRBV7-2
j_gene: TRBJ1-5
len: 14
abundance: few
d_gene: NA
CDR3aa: CASSLGQINQPQHF
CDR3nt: TGTGCCAGCAGCTTAGGGCAGATCAATCAGCCCCAGCATTTT

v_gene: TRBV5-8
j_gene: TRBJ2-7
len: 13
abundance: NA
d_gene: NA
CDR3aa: CASSLTAYYEQYF
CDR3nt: TGTGCCAGCAGCTTAACAGCTTACTACGAGCAGTACTTC

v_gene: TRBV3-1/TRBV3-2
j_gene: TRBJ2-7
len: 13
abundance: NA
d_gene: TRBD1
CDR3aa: CASSRGQGGEQYF
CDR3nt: TGTGCCAGCAGCCGCGGACAGGGGGGAGAGCAGTACTTC

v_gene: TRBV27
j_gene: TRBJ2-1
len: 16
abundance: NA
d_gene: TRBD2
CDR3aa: CASSPSLAGSYNEQFF
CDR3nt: TGTGCCAGCAGTCCCAGTCTAGCGGGTAGCTACAATGAGCAGTTCTTC

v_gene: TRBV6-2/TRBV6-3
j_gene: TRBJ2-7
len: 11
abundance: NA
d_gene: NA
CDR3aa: CASSAIYEQYF
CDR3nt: TGTGCCAGCAGTGCTATCTACGAGCAGTACTTC

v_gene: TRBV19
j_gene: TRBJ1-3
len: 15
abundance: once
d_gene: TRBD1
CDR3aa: CASNRDRGSGNTIYF
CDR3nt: TGTGCCAGTAATAGGGACAGGGGTTCAGGAAACACCATATATTTT

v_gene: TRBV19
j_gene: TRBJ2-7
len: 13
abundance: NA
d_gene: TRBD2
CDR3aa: CASSPGLVYEQYF
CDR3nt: TGTGCCAGTAGCCCGGGACTAGTCTACGAGCAGTACTTC

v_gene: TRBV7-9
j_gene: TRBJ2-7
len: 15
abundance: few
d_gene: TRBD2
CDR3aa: CASSSTSGRAGEQYF
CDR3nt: TGTGCCAGCAGCTCGACTAGCGGGAGGGCCGGCGAGCAGTACTTC

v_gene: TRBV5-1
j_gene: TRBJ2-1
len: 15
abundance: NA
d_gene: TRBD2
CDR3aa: CASSLDAGGNNEQFF
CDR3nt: TGCGCCAGCAGCTTGGATGCGGGAGGTAACAATGAGCAGTTCTTC

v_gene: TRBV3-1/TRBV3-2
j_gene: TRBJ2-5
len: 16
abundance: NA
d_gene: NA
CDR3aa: CASSQGRGRLQETQYF
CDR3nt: TGTGCCAGCAGCCAAGGGCGAGGAAGGCTCCAAGAGACCCAGTACTTC

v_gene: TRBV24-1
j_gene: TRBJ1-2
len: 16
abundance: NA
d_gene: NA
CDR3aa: CATSSAAQGMNYGYTF
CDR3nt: TGTGCCACCAGTTCCGCGGCGCAGGGTATGAACTATGGCTACACCTTC

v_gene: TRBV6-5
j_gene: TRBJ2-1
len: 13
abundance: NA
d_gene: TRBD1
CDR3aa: CASSKTGGDEQFF
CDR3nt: TGTGCCAGCAGCAAAACAGGGGGCGATGAGCAGTTCTTC

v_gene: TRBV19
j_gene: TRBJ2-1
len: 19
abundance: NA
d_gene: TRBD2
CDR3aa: CASSIKVAGGAFSYNEQFF
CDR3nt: TGTGCCAGTAGTATAAAAGTAGCGGGAGGGGCTTTCTCCTACAATGAGCAGTTCTTC

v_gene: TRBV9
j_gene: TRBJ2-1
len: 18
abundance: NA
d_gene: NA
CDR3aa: CASSVGQGRGFLGNEQFF
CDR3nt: TGTGCCAGCAGCGTAGGCCAGGGCAGGGGCTTCCTCGGGAATGAGCAGTTCTTC

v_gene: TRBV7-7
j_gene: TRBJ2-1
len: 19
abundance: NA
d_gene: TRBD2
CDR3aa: CASSAGTSGRTGTYNEQFF
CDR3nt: TGTGCCAGCAGCGCCGGGACTAGCGGGAGGACGGGCACCTACAATGAGCAGTTCTTC

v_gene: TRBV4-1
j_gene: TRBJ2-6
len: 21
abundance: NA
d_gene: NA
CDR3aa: CASSQEAFWGETPSGANVLTF
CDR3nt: TGCGCCAGCAGCCAAGAAGCTTTCTGGGGCGAAACTCCCTCTGGGGCCAACGTCCTGACTTTC

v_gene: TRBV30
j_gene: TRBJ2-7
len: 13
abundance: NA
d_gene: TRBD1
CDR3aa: CAWSLGQGYEQYF
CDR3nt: TGTGCCTGGAGTTTGGGACAGGGCTACGAGCAGTACTTC

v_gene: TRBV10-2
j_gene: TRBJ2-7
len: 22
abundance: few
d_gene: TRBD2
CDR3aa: CASSLGGLAGGTLLLSSYEQYF
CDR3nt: TGCGCCAGCAGCTTAGGGGGACTAGCGGGGGGGACCCTCCTCTTAAGCTCCTACGAGCAGTACTTC

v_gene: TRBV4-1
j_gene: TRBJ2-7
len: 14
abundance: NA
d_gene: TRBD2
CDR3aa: CARRLRGEGYEQYF
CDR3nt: TGCGCCCGCCGCCTACGGGGGGAAGGGTACGAGCAGTACTTC

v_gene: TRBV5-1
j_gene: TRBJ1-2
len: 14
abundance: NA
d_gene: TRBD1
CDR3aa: CASSPGQGVEGYTF
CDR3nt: TGCGCCAGCAGCCCGGGACAGGGGGTCGAAGGCTACACCTTC

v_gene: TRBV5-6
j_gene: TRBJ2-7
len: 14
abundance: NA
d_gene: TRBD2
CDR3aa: CASSLALAGGEQYF
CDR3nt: TGTGCCAGCAGCTTGGCACTAGCGGGGGGCGAGCAGTACTTC

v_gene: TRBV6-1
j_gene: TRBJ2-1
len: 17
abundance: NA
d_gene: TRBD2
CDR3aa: CASSGLAGSSSYNEQFF
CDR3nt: TGTGCCAGCAGTGGCCTAGCGGGCTCGAGCTCCTACAATGAGCAGTTCTTC

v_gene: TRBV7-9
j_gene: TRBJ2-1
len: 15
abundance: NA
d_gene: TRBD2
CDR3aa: CASSPPGLAVNEQFF
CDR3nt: TGTGCCAGCAGTCCTCCGGGACTAGCGGTCAATGAGCAGTTCTTC

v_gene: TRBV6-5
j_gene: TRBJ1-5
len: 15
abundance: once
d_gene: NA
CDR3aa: CASRQTGGLNQPQHF
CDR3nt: TGTGCCAGCAGACAGACAGGAGGCTTAAATCAGCCCCAGCATTTT

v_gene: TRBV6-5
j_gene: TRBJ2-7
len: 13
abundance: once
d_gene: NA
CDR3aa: CASSYEQGFGQYF
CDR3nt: TGTGCCAGCAGTTACGAACAGGGTTTCGGGCAGTACTTC

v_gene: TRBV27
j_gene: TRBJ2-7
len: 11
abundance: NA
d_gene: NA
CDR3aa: CASSLRGEQYF
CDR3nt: TGTGCCAGCAGTTTACGGGGGGAGCAGTACTTC

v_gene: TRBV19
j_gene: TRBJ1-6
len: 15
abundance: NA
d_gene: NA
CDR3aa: CASSRGTRIGSPLHF
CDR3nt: TGTGCCAGTAGTAGGGGGACACGGATAGGTTCACCCCTCCACTTT